A few counts support the clone carrying this TCR beta chain. Antigen: not known. Prepared libraries of TCR beta cDNA carried unique molecular identifiers. cDNA molecules numbering 400,000 to 550,000 came from roughly 1 to 10 million T cells. Via MiXCR, TCRdb re-called the PCR reads, giving one row per CDR3 protein. Here the sample spans 700,000 to 800,000 distinct CDR3 sequences, about 27% being singletons. This sample is part of a study of post-analysis software for immune sequencing data. Looking at the study overall: Clinical courses comprised relapsing-remitting, secondary progressive and progressive-relapsing multiple sclerosis.

Whole-study findings and limits: Controls significantly exceeded multiple sclerosis patients in normalized Chao1 diversity. Four to six TRBV segments appeared more often in patients than in controls, and TRBV5-6, TRBV5-1 and TRBV20-1 were among these.

The CDR3 sequence is 16 residues long. CDR1 is SQVTM, CDR2 ANQGSEA, per germline. The V gene lost 2 bases and the J gene lost 1 base, with 18 bases spanning the gap. The specimen sequenced was blood. The receptor comes from a girl aged 10 to 17 with multiple sclerosis. The chain joins TRBV29-1 to TRBJ2-7; maybe TRBD2 (7 bases). The CDR3: CSVELREGGNSYEQYF. The CDR3 region has the DNA TGCAGCGTTGAACTCAGGGAGGGGGGAAATTCCTACGAGCAGTACTTC.